This TCR beta chain was identified in a study of T cell responses to AZD1222 COVID-19 vaccine. General observations from the study: Spike was spanned by vaccine-associated CD4 TCRs, with dominance at 160-218 and 743-854.

Remarks on this clone: What it binds is unknown.

The protocol was immunoSEQ multiplex PCR, while the TCRdb copy is restricted to in-frame clones and leaves out a portion. The sample includes some 120,000 clones, around nine tenths of them seen just once. The receptor comes from an adult in good health. The material was peripheral blood, obtained on day 0 of AZD1222 vaccination.

The CDR3 sequence: CASSFPLGGGGYEQYF. DNA of the CDR3: TGTGCCAGCAGCTTCCCCCTGGGAGGCGGTGGGTACGAGCAGTACTTC. J is TRBJ2-7 and V is TRBV5-4, with a possible D match to TRBD2 (6 bases). V was clipped by 2 bases and J by 4 bases, with 19 bases between them. The CDR3 totals 16 residues. Germline CDR1 reads SGHNT; CDR2 reads YYREEE (reference sequence).